The 22 T cell receptor beta chains presented below share a single source sample, sequenced in a study of cytomegalovirus exposure and HLA in healthy donors (dated by TCRdb to about 2017). Receptor libraries were prepared by the immunoSEQ multiplex PCR assay. For the multiplex PCR, a mixture combining 60 forward primers for TCR Vbeta segments and 13 reverse primers for TCR Jbeta segments was used. What TCRdb holds here is the immuneACCESS table cut down to in-frame rearrangements. Part of the clones is not present; checked against another copy, under half of the missing clones reflect an unresolved V gene, and the others are unexplained. This sample is represented by a few hundred thousand clones; roughly 89% of them were singletons. More than 2% of the sample comes from the top ten. Sequencing was carried out using PBMCs. These receptor sequences come from a woman under 30 in good health and CMV-seronegative.

This clone turned up a few times. V gene TRBV5-4 combines with J gene TRBJ1-6; D gene uncertain. Germline V lookup: CDR1 SGHNT, CDR2 YYREEE (reference sequence). V was cut by 0 bases and J by 0 bases, with 4 bases left in between. The CDR3 covers 15 residues. CDR3 sequence: CASSLGSSYNSPLHF. As DNA, the CDR3 is TGTGCCAGCAGCTTGGGGAGCTCCTATAATTCACCCCTCCACTTT.

This chain joins TRBV19 and TRBJ1-5; 7 nucleotides line up with TRBD1. Germline V gene lookup returns CDR1 LNHDA and CDR2 SQIVND (reference sequence). After removal of 4 bases from V and 5 bases from J, the junction contained 2 bases not matched to a gene. This CDR3 has 13 residues. The CDR3 loop reads CASSTDRDQPQHF. The CDR3 DNA reads TGTGCCAGTAGTACCGACAGGGATCAGCCCCAGCATTTT. Using reference TRBV19 and TRBJ1-5 for the parts outside the CDR3, the full variable domain is DGGITQSPKYLFRKEGQNVTLSCEQNLNHDAMYWYRQDPGQGLRLIYYSQIVNDFQKGDIAEGYSVSREKKESFPLTVTSAQKNPTAFYLCASSTDRDQPQHFGDGTRLSIL.

J is TRBJ1-1 and V is TRBV5-1; no definite D call. Germline CDR1 is SGHRS and CDR2 is YFSETQ. This CDR3 contains 13 residues. V was trimmed by 0 bases and J by 6 bases, leaving 9 bases between them. The CDR3, as DNA: TGCGCCAGCAGCTTGGGGGGAGTCCCTGAAGCTTTCTTT. This codes for CASSLGGVPEAFF.

The chain combines TRBV4-1 with TRBJ2-1; D may be TRBD2 (7 bases). CDR1 is MGHRA and CDR2 is YSYEKL in the germline V gene. The CDR3 covers 13 residues. The V gene lost 5 bases and the J gene lost 7 bases, with 12 bases spanning the gap. For the CDR3, the DNA is TGCGCCAGCAGCGGGGGGGCCTTGAATGAGCAGTTCTTC. Amino acids: CASSGGALNEQFF.

The chain is built from TRBV5-1 and TRBJ1-1, with D perhaps TRBD1 (6 bases). V lost 4 bases to trimming and J lost 6 bases, with 22 bases between them. Germline V gene lookup returns CDR1 SGHRS and CDR2 YFSETQ. There are 16 residues in the CDR3. The CDR3 region is CASSQPLTGNRAEAFF. The CDR3 nucleotides read TGCGCCAGCAGCCAACCCCTTACAGGGAATAGAGCTGAAGCTTTCTTT. The full variable domain, rest sourced from reference TRBV5-1 and TRBJ1-1, is KAGVTQTPRYLIKTRGQQVTLSCSPISGHRSVSWYQQTPGQGLQFLFEYFSETQRNKGNFPGRFSGRQFSNSRSEMNVSTLELGDSALYLCASSQPLTGNRAEAFFGQGTRLTVV.

The gene calls are TRBV2 and TRBJ1-1; possibly TRBD1 for D (5 bases). CDR1 is SNHLY, CDR2 FYNNEI, per germline. The ends were cut back, 6 bases at V and 5 bases at J, with 13 bases in the middle. The CDR3 is 13 residues long. In DNA, the CDR3 is TGTGCCAGCAGGGAGGGACGGGGGACTGAAGCTTTCTTT. Protein sequence: CASREGRGTEAFF.

The V gene is TRBV5-6, the J gene TRBJ2-7, with 8 bases fitting TRBD1. CDR1 and CDR2 from the germline V gene are SGHDT and YYEEEE. The CDR3 has 14 residues. Losses at the gene ends were 3 bases for V and 4 bases for J; bases not matched to a gene: 6. Here the CDR3 reads CASSSQGAVYEQYF. The CDR3 DNA reads TGTGCCAGCAGCTCCCAGGGGGCGGTTTACGAGCAGTACTTC.

The table lists this clone with a few counts. The chain combines TRBV6-5 with TRBJ2-5, with TRBD1 matching 9 bases. The J call may be in error: the DNA end matches TRBJ2-7 better. The CDR3 has 15 residues. CDR1 is MNHEY, CDR2 SVGAGI, per germline. The CDR3 loop reads CASSFGQGRSYEQYF. Written as DNA, the CDR3 is TGTGCCAGCAGTTTTGGACAGGGGCGATCCTACGAGCAGTACTTC.

J is TRBJ1-1 and V is TRBV30; 7 nucleotides match TRBD1. V lost 2 bases, J lost 1 base, and 4 bases stayed unmatched. There are 14 residues in the CDR3. Germline lookup yields CDR1 GTSNPN and CDR2 SVGIG (reference sequence). The CDR3 nucleotides read TGTGCCTGGAGTAACCGGGACAGGAACACTGAAGCTTTCTTT. It yields the protein CAWSNRDRNTEAFF. The whole variable domain, filled in from reference TRBV30 and TRBJ1-1, reads SQTIHQWPATLVQPVGSPLSLECTVEGTSNPNLYWYRQAAGRGLQLLFYSVGIGQISSEVPQNLSASRPQDRQFILSSKKLLLSDSGFYLCAWSNRDRNTEAFFGQGTRLTVV.

This clone was detected a few times. This chain joins TRBV2 and TRBJ2-5, with a tentative D call TRBD2 (6 bases). CDR1 SNHLY and CDR2 FYNNEI come from the germline V gene. This CDR3 has 14 residues. The V and J ends lost 7 bases and 4 bases respectively, with 16 bases between them. Here the CDR3 reads CASNSWGEGETQYF. CDR3 nucleotides: TGTGCCAGCAATTCTTGGGGGGAAGGAGAGACCCAGTACTTC.

This rearrangement joins TRBV30 to TRBJ1-3; D gene ambiguous. Germline CDR1 is GTSNPN and CDR2 is SVGIG (reference sequence). Trimming removed 0 bases from V and 0 bases from J, with 12 bases in between. There are 16 residues in the CDR3. This CDR3 is CAWSVRSGSSGNTIYF. CDR3 DNA sequence: TGTGCCTGGAGTGTACGGTCAGGCAGCTCTGGAAACACCATATATTTT.

V and J are TRBV6-5 and TRBJ1-5; possible D gene TRBD1, 5 bases. V dropped 5 bases and J dropped 3 bases, with 8 bases sitting between them. This CDR3 region has 13 residues. Germline-derived CDR1 and CDR2 are MNHEY and SVGAGI. The CDR3 DNA sequence: TGTGCCAGCAGTAGGGGTTACAATCAGCCCCAGCATTTT. It yields the protein CASSRGYNQPQHF.

The CDR3 spells CASSLQGDRPYEQYF. In nucleotides, the CDR3 is TGTGCCAGCAGTTTACAGGGGGACAGACCATACGAGCAGTACTTC. This chain uses TRBV27 with TRBJ2-7, with TRBD1 matching 7 bases. V shed 2 bases, J shed 4 bases, and the junction held 8 bases outside the gene matches. Germline values: CDR1 MNHEY, CDR2 SMNVEV (reference sequence). CDR3 length: 15 residues.

V is TRBV19 and J is TRBJ1-5, with 11 bases matching TRBD1. V was pared by 5 bases and J by 5 bases, with 11 bases of the junction left unmatched. CDR1 LNHDA and CDR2 SQIVND come from the germline V gene (reference sequence). The CDR3 runs to 17 residues. CDR3 coding DNA: TGTGCCAGTAGTTGGACAGGGGGCGAAGGCGGGTATCAGCCCCAGCATTTT. As protein: CASSWTGGEGGYQPQHF.

V is TRBV7-8 and J is TRBJ2-7; D unresolved. Trimming removed 5 bases at V and 6 bases at J, with 14 bases between. This CDR3 has 13 residues. Per the germline V gene, CDR1 is SGHVS and CDR2 is FQNEAQ. The CDR3 nucleotides are TGTGCCAGCAGCCCTAGATGGTCCCCCGAGCAGTACTTC. Translation: CASSPRWSPEQYF.

The chain uses TRBV10-3 and TRBJ2-3, with 11 bases lining up with TRBD2. V lost 6 bases to trimming and J lost 1 base; unmatched junction nucleotides: 3. This CDR3 is built from 15 residues. Germline CDR1 reads ENHRY; CDR2 reads SYGVKD. The CDR3 here is CAIRSSGGRTDTQYF. For the CDR3, the DNA is TGTGCCATCAGATCTAGCGGGGGGCGCACAGATACGCAGTATTTT.

V usage is TRBV30 and J usage is TRBJ1-2; D gene ambiguous. Germline V gene lookup returns CDR1 GTSNPN and CDR2 SVGIG (reference sequence). Trimming removed 4 bases from V and 0 bases from J, with 9 bases in between. The CDR3 spans 13 residues. The CDR3 is CAWNFGANYGYTF. CDR3 DNA sequence: TGTGCCTGGAACTTTGGAGCTAACTATGGCTACACCTTC.

The chain has TRBV7-8 and TRBJ2-7, with 7 nucleotides matching TRBD1. Trimming cost V 3 bases and J 10 bases; bases outside gene matches: 3. Per the germline V gene, CDR1 is SGHVS and CDR2 is FQNEAQ. The CDR3 has 11 amino acids. The CDR3 bases are TGTGCCAGCAGCTTCGGACAGGCCCAGTACTTC. Translation gives CASSFGQAQYF.

V is TRBV6-4 and J is TRBJ2-1, with D perhaps TRBD2 (6 bases). The V and J ends lost 5 bases and 6 bases respectively, with 17 bases between them. This CDR3 spans 15 amino acids. Germline V lookup: CDR1 MRHNA, CDR2 SNTAGT. This CDR3 reads CASSREEGFTNEQFF. The CDR3 DNA sequence: TGTGCCAGCAGTAGGGAGGAGGGTTTCACCAATGAGCAGTTCTTC.

The chain links TRBV28 to TRBJ1-1, with D possibly matching TRBD1 (5 bases). There are 13 residues in the CDR3. Germline-derived CDR1 and CDR2 are MDHEN and SYDVKM. Trimming pared 2 bases from V and 4 bases from J, leaving 8 bases between. The CDR3 spells CASSLGASTEAFF. As DNA, the CDR3 is TGTGCCAGCAGTTTAGGGGCCAGCACTGAAGCTTTCTTT. The variable domain in full, with the rest retrieved from reference TRBV28 and TRBJ1-1, is DVKVTQSSRYLVKRTGEKVFLECVQDMDHENMFWYRQDPGLGLRLIYFSYDVKMKEKGDIPEGYSVSREKKERFSLILESASTNQTSMYLCASSLGASTEAFFGQGTRLTVV.

The chain is built from TRBV19 and TRBJ1-6; perhaps TRBD1 as D (5 bases). The CDR3 runs to 15 residues. The germline gives CDR1 LNHDA, CDR2 SQIVND (reference sequence). With 9 bases removed from V and 5 bases from J, the gap between germline ends came to 17 bases. CDR3 nucleotide sequence: TGTGCCAGGACGCCACGACAGCCTAATAATTCACCCCTCCACTTT. Protein product: CARTPRQPNNSPLHF.

The gene calls are TRBV11-2 and TRBJ2-5, with 10 bases that match TRBD2. The V segment lost 2 bases and the J segment 4 bases; nucleotides outside the gene matches: 4. CDR1 is SGHAT, CDR2 FQNNGV, per germline. The CDR3 is made up of 15 amino acids. The CDR3 region is CASSLLAGAGETQYF. The DNA of the CDR3 is TGTGCCAGCAGCTTACTAGCGGGGGCGGGAGAGACCCAGTACTTC.